This T cell receptor (beta chain) came from a study of T cell responses to AZD1222 COVID-19 vaccine. Regarding the study as a whole: An increase in Spike-specific TCR breadth and depth was observed after two AZD1222 doses.

The protocol was immunoSEQ multiplex PCR, while the TCRdb copy is restricted to in-frame clones and leaves out a portion. The data hold some 130,000 clones, with 84% observed a single time. Losses at the gene ends were 10 bases for V and 3 bases for J; bases not matched to a gene: 3. CDR3 length equals 13 residues. Germline V gene sequence: CDR1 SNHLY, CDR2 FYNNEI. As for this clone: Its antigen is as yet unknown.

The starting material was peripheral blood, obtained on day 0 of AZD1222 vaccination. The receptor's source is an adult in good health. This rearrangement joins TRBV2 to TRBJ2-2; 9 positions match TRBD2. The CDR3 DNA reads as TGTGCCACGGCGGGGGGGTACACCGGGGAGCTGTTTTTT. This translates into CATAGGYTGELFF.